The clone carrying this T cell receptor (beta chain) has a handful of counts. The antigen is undetermined. Per germline, CDR1 KGHDR and CDR2 SFDVKD. V lost 7 bases, J lost 5 bases, and 8 bases lay in between. CDR3 length: 12 residues. Template switching, a step in the protocol, added a universal primer site, and cDNA carried unique molecular identifiers. TCRdb re-called the 5' RACE reads through MiXCR, storing one row per CDR3 protein. The top ten clones hold 2.5% to 3.5% of a sample with hundreds of thousands of distinct CDR3 sequences, about 24% of them seen once. These data come from a study of identical twins. The study's findings and limits: Fewer insertions marked abundant cord blood beta clonotypes; young adult naive trended weakly, memory not at all. Invariant T cells like MAIT and iNKT could partly confound the zero-insertion analyses.

In addition, the sample was reused for a study of T cells expressing NK-cell markers. That report notes: Over 5 donors carried dominant NKG2C+ clonotypes that made up roughly 1.0-8% of their CD8+ T cells.

Input material: CD4+ T cells sorted from blood. The chain has TRBV24-1 and TRBJ2-1; TRBD2 is a possible D gene (6 bases). This receptor was taken from a woman between 18 and 30 years old in good health. DNA of the CDR3: TGTGCCACCAGCGGACTAAACAATGAGCAGTTCTTC. Protein product: CATSGLNNEQFF.